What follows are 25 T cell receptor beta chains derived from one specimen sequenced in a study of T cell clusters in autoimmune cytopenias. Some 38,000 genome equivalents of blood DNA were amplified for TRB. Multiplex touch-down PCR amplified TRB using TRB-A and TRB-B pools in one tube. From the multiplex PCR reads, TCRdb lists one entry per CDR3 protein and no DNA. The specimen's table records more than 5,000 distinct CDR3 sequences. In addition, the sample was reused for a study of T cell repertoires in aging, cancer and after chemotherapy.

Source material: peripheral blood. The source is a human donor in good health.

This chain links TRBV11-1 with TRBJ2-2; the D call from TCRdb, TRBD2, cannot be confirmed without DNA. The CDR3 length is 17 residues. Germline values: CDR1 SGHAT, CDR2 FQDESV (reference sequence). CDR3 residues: CASSLVVAGDSNGELFF.

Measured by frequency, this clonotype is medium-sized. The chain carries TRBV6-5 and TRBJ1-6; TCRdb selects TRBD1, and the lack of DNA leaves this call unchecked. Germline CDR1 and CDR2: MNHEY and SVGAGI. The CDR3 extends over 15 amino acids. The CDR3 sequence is CASSYLDREGSPLHF.

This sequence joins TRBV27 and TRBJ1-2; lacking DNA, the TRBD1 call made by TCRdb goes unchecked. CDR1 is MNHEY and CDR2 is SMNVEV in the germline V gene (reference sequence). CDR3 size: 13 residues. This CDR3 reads CASSSTGWGGYTF.

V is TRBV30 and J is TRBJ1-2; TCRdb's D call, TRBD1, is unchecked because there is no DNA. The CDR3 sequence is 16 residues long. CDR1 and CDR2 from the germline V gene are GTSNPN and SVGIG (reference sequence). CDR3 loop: CAWSSLGQGNLYGYTF. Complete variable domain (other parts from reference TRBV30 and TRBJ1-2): SQTIHQWPATLVQPVGSPLSLECTVEGTSNPNLYWYRQAAGRGLQLLFYSVGIGQISSEVPQNLSASRPQDRQFILSSKKLLLSDSGFYLCAWSSLGQGNLYGYTFGSGTRLTVV.

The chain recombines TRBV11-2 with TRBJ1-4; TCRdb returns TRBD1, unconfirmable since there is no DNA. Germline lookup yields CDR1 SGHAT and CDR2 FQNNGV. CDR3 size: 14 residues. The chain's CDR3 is CASRGTGKMKKLFF.

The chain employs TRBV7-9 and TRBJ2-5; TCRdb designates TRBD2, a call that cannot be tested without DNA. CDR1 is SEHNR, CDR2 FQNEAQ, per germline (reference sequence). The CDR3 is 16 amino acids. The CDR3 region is CASSSGLAGVRETQYF.

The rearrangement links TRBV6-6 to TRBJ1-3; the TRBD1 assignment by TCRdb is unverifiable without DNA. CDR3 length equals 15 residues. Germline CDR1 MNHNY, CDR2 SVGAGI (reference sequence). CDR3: CASSKTGVSGNTIYF.

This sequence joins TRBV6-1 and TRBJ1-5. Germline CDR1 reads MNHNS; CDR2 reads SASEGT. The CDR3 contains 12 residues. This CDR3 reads CASSEPPYAQHF.

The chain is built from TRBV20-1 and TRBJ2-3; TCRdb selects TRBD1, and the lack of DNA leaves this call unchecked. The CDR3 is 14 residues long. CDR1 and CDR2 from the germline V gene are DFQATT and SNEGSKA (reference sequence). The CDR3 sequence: CSATSYRVPDTQYF.

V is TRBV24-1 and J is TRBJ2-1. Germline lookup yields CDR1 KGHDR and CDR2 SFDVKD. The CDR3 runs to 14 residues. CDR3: CATSDTWPYNEQFF.

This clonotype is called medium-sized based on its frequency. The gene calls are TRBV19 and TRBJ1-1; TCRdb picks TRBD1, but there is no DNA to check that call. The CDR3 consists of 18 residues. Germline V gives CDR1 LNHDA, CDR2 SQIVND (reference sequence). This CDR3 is CASSSHWEQGVKNTEAFF.

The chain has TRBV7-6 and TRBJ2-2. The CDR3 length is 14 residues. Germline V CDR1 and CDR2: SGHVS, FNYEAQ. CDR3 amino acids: CASSYTINTGELFF.

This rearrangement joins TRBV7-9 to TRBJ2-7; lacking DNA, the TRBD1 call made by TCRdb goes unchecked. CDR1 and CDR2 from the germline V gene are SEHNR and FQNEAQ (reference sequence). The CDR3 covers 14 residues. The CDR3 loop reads CASSLKGGEREQYF.

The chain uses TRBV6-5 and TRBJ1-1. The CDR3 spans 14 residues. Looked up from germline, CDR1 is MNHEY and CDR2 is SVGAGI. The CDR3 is CASSYVIGGAEAFF.

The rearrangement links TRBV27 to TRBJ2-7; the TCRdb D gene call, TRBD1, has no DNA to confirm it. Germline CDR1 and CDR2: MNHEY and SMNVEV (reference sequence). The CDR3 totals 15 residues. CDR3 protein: CASSPTGWWPYEQYF.

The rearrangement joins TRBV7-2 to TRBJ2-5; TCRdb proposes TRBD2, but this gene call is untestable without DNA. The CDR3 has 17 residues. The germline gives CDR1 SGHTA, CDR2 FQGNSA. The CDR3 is CASSLSSGGAAGETQYF. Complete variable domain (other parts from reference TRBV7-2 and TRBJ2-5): GAGVSQSPSNKVTEKGKDVELRCDPISGHTALYWYRQSLGQGLEFLIYFQGNSAPDKSGLPSDRFSAERTGGSVSTLTIQRTQQEDSAVYLCASSLSSGGAAGETQYFGPGTRLLVL.

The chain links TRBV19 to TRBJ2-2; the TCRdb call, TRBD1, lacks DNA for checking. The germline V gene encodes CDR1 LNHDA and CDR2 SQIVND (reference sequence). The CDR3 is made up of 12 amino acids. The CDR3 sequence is CASSMGAGELFF.

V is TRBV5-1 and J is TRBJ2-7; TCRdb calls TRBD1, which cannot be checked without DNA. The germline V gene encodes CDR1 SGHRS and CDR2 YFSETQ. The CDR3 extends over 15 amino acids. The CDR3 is CASSLEGDSYYEQYF. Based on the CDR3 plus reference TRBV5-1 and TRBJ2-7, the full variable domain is KAGVTQTPRYLIKTRGQQVTLSCSPISGHRSVSWYQQTPGQGLQFLFEYFSETQRNKGNFPGRFSGRQFSNSRSEMNVSTLELGDSALYLCASSLEGDSYYEQYFGPGTRLTVT.

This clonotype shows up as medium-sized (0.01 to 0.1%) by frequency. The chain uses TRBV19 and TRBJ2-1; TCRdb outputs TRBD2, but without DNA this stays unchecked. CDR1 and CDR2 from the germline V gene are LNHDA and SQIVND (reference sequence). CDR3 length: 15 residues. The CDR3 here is CASSRLAGAYNEQFF. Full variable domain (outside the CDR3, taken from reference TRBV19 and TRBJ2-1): DGGITQSPKYLFRKEGQNVTLSCEQNLNHDAMYWYRQDPGQGLRLIYYSQIVNDFQKGDIAEGYSVSREKKESFPLTVTSAQKNPTAFYLCASSRLAGAYNEQFFGPGTRLTVL.

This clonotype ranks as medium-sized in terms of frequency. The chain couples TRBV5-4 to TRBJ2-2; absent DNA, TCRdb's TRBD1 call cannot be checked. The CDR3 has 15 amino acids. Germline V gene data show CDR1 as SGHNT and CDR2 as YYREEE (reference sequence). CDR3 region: CASTPTNGGTGELFF.

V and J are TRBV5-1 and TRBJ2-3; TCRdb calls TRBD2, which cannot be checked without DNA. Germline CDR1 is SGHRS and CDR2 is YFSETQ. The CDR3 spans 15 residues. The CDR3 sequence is CASSSTSGGTDTQYF. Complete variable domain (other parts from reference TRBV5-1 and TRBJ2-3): KAGVTQTPRYLIKTRGQQVTLSCSPISGHRSVSWYQQTPGQGLQFLFEYFSETQRNKGNFPGRFSGRQFSNSRSEMNVSTLELGDSALYLCASSSTSGGTDTQYFGPGTRLTVL.

The CDR3 loop is CASSTRTGSTDTQYF. The V gene is TRBV6-5, the J gene TRBJ2-3; checking the TCRdb D call of TRBD1 is not possible without DNA. The germline V gene has CDR1 MNHEY and CDR2 SVGAGI. The CDR3 sequence is 15 residues long.

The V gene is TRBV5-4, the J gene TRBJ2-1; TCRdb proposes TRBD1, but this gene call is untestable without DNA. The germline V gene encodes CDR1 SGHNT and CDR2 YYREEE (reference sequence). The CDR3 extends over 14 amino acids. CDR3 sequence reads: CASSFGGSYNEQFF.

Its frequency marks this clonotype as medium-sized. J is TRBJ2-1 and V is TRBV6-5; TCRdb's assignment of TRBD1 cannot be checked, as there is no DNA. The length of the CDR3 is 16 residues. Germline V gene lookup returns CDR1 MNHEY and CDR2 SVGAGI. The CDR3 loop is CASSRPSRGGHNEQFF.

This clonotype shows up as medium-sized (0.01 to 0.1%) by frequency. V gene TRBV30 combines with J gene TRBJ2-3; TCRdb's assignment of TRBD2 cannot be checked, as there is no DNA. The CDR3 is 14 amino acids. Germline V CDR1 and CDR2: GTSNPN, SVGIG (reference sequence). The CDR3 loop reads CASPKREGSDTQYF. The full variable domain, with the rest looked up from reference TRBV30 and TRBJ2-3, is SQTIHQWPATLVQPVGSPLSLECTVEGTSNPNLYWYRQAAGRGLQLLFYSVGIGQISSEVPQNLSASRPQDRQFILSSKKLLLSDSGFYLCASPKREGSDTQYFGPGTRLTVL.